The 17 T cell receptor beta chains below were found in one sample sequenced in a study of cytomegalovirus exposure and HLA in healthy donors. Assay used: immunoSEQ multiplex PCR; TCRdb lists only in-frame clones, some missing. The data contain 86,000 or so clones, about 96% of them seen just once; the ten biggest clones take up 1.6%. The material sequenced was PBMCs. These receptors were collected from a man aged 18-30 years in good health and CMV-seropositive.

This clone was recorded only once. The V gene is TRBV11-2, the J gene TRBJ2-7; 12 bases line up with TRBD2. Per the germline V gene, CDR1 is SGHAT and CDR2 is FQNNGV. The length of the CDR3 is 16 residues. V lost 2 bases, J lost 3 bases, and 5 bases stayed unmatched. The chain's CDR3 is CASSLRPTSGSYEQYF. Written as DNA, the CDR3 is TGTGCCAGCAGCTTACGTCCGACTAGCGGGAGCTACGAGCAGTACTTC. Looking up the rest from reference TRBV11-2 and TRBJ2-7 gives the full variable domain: EAGVAQSPRYKIIEKRQSVAFWCNPISGHATLYWYQQILGQGPKLLIQFQNNGVVDDSQLPKDRFSAERLKGVDSTLKIQPAKLEDSAVYLCASSLRPTSGSYEQYFGPGTRLTVT.

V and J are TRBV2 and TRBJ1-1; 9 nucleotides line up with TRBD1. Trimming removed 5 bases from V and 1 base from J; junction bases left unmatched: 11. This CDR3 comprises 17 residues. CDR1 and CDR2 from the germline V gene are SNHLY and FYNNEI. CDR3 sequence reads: CASSTWKRTGANTEAFF. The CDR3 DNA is TGTGCCAGCAGTACCTGGAAGCGGACAGGGGCGAACACTGAAGCTTTCTTT. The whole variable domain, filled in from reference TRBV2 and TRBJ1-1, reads EPEVTQTPSHQVTQMGQEVILRCVPISNHLYFYWYRQILGQKVEFLVSFYNNEISEKSEIFDDQFSVERPDGSNFTLKIRSTKLEDSAMYFCASSTWKRTGANTEAFFGQGTRLTVV.

The CDR3 loop is CSVEAGGGVEYGYTF. DNA of the CDR3: TGCAGCGTTGAAGCGGGGGGCGGGGTGGAGTATGGCTACACCTTC. The chain employs TRBV29-1 and TRBJ1-2; a possible D gene is TRBD1 (6 bases). The germline V and J ends were trimmed by 1 base and 5 bases, with 17 bases remaining between them. This CDR3 has 15 amino acids. CDR1 and CDR2 from the germline V gene are SQVTM and ANQGSEA.

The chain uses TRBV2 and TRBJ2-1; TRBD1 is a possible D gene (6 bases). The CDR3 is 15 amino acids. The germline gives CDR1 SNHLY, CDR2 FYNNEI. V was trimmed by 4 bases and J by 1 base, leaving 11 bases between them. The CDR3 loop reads CASSVDRSSYNEQFF. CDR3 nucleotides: TGTGCCAGCAGTGTGGACAGAAGTTCCTACAATGAGCAGTTCTTC.

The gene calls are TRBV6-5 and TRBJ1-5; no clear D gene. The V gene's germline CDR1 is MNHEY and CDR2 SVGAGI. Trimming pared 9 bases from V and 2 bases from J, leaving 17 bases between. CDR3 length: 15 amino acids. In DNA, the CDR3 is TGTGCCAGTGGGAGGGTGGGGTTTGGCAATCAGCCCCAGCATTTT. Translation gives CASGRVGFGNQPQHF.

In nucleotides, the CDR3 is TGTGCCTGGACCTCCTTAGGGGGGGGTGTGGTAGCTTTCTTT. Residues: CAWTSLGGGVVAFF. The rearrangement links TRBV30 to TRBJ1-1, with D perhaps TRBD1 (6 bases). Trimming took off 4 bases at V and 10 bases at J, with 22 bases between the two ends. The CDR3 has 14 amino acids. The germline CDR1 and CDR2 sequences are GTSNPN and SVGIG (reference sequence).

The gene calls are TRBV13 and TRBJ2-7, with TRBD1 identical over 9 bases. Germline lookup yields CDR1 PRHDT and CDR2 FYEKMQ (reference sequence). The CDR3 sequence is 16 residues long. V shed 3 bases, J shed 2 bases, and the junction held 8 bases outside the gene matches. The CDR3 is CASSFVGQGRTYEQYF. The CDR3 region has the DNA TGTGCCAGCAGCTTCGTCGGACAGGGGCGCACCTACGAGCAGTACTTC.

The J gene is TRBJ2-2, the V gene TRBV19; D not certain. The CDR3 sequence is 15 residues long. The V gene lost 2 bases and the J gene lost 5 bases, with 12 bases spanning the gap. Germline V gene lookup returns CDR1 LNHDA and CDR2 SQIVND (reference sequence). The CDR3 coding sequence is TGTGCCAGTAGTATACGGTACCCATCTACCGGGGAGCTGTTTTTT. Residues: CASSIRYPSTGELFF.

The CDR3 bases are TGTGCCAGCAGCTCTAAAAGCGGGGTTAGCACAGATACGCAGTATTTT. This translates into CASSSKSGVSTDTQYF. The chain uses TRBV11-2 and TRBJ2-3; 7 positions agree with TRBD2. V trimming: 4 bases; J trimming: 0 bases; junction bases outside the gene matches: 7. The CDR3 extends over 16 amino acids. Per germline, CDR1 SGHAT and CDR2 FQNNGV.

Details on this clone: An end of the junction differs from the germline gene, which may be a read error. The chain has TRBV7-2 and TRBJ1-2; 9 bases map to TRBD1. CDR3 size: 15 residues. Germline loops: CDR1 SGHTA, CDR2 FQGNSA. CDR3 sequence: CASSSESGTGLIRIF. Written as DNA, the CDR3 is TGTGCCAGCAGCTCGGAATCCGGGACAGGGCTCATTCGGATCTTC.

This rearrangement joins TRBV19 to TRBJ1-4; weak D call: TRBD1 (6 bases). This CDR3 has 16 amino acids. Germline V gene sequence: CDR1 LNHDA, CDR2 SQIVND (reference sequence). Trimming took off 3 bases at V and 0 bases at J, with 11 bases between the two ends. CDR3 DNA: TGTGCCAGTAGTATCGACAGGACAACAACTAATGAAAAACTGTTTTTT. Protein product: CASSIDRTTTNEKLFF. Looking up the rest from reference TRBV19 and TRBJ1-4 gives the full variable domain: DGGITQSPKYLFRKEGQNVTLSCEQNLNHDAMYWYRQDPGQGLRLIYYSQIVNDFQKGDIAEGYSVSREKKESFPLTVTSAQKNPTAFYLCASSIDRTTTNEKLFFGSGTQLSVL.

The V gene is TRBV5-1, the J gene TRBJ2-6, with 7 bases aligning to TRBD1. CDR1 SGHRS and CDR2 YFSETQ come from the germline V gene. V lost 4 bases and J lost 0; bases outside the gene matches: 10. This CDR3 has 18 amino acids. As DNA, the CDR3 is TGCGCCAGCAGCATCCCCGGGACAGATCGCTCTGGGGCCAACGTCCTGACTTTC. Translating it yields CASSIPGTDRSGANVLTF.

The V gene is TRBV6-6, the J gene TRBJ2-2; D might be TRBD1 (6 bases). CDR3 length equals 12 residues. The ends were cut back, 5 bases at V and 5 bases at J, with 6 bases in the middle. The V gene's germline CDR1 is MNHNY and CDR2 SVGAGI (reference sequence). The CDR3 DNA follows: TGTGCCAGCAGTACAGGGACCGGGGAGCTGTTTTTT. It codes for CASSTGTGELFF.

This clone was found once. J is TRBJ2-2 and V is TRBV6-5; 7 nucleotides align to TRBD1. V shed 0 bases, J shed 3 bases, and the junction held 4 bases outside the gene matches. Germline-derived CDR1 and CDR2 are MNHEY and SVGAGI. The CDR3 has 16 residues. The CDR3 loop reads CASSYSRDRYTGELFF. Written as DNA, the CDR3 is TGTGCCAGCAGTTACTCGAGGGACAGATACACCGGGGAGCTGTTTTTT.

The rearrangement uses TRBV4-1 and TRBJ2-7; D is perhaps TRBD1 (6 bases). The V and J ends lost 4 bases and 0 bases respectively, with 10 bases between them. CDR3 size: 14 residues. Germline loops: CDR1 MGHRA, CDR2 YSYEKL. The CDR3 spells CASSLRDISYEQYF. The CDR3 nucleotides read TGCGCCAGCAGCCTCCGGGACATCTCCTACGAGCAGTACTTC.

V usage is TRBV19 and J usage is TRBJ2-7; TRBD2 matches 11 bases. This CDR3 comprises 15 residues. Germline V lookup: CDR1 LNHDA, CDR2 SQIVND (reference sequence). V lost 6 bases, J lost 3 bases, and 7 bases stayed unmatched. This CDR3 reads CASSTGLADFYEQYF. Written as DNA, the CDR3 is TGTGCCAGTAGCACGGGACTAGCGGACTTCTACGAGCAGTACTTC.

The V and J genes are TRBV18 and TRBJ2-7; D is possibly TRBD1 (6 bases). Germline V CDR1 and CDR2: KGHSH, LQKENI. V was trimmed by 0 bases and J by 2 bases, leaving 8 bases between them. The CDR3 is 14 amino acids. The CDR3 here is CASSPPGHTYEQYF. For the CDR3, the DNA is TGTGCCAGCTCACCACCGGGACATACCTACGAGCAGTACTTC.